This TCR beta chain originates from a study of human T cells and chemical hapten exposure. This sample's time point: pre-sensitization, week 0. As for treatment: therapeutic diphenylcyclopropenone sensitization with weekly scalp DPC. The CDR3 has 15 amino acids. V was shortened by 0 bases and J by 1 base, with 10 bases between the two germline ends. Germline CDR1 is MNHNS and CDR2 is SASEGT. TCRdb used MiXCR to reprocess the RACE reads, holding one entry per CDR3 protein. The sample shows fewer than 300,000 distinct CDR3 sequences, around 7.3% of them seen only once. This chain joins TRBV6-1 and TRBJ2-7, with a tentative D call TRBD1 (6 bases). This TCR derives from a man aged 18 to 35 with alopecia areata. Some clones in this sample may be carry-over from other donors' samples. The sequenced sample was whole blood, obtained in connection with sensitization to the hapten diphenylcyclopropenone (DPC). CDR3 amino acids: CASSEAARGSYEQYF. In nucleotides, the CDR3 is TGTGCCAGCAGTGAAGCCGCCAGGGGTTCCTACGAGCAGTACTTC.